This TCR beta chain came from a study of blood T cell repertoires in COVID-19. About the study: COVID-19 samples from acute and convalescent phases originated in the United States, Italy and Spain.

Sequencing used immunoSEQ multiplex PCR; TCRdb keeps in-frame clones, though not all of them. This sample yields tens of thousands of clones, of which around 85% are seen a single time; 9.5% to 15% belongs to the top ten. The CDR3 length is 14 residues. V was cut by 4 bases and J by 5 bases, with 15 bases left in between. Germline-derived CDR1 and CDR2 are SGDLS and YYNGEE. The clonotype was recovered from a human donor in a cohort sampled during active COVID-19. The gene calls are TRBV9 and TRBJ2-5, with a possible D match to TRBD2 (5 bases). The sequenced sample was peripheral blood. CDR3 sequence: CASSTGLSLETQYF. The CDR3 nucleotides read TGTGCCAGCAGCACGGGGTTAAGTCTCGAGACCCAGTACTTC.